This T cell receptor (beta chain) was identified during a study of OX40 agonist ivuxolimab in advanced cancers. Turning to the study itself: Those enrolled were 80% to 85% male, with a mean age of around 55 years and ages from roughly 20 to 90.

Of note for this clone: Antigen specificity is unknown.

Repertoires were generated with immunoSEQ multiplex PCR, while TCRdb's copy carries only in-frame clones and drops some. The sample yields around 75,000 clones, 89% seen once. The study's findings and limits: At doses 0.1 to 3.0 mg/kg, CD4+ and CD8+ clones expanded.

The sequence was collected from an adult with an advanced solid tumor such as melanoma, head and neck, liver or kidney cancer. Here the sequenced sample was CD4+ or CD8+ T cells sorted from blood, taken in a trial of the OX40 agonist ivuxolimab.

The CDR3, as DNA: TGTGCCAGCAGCTTGGGGGTAGATACCGGGGAGCTGTTTTTT. The encoded protein is CASSLGVDTGELFF. The rearrangement joins TRBV5-6 to TRBJ2-2; D ambiguous. This CDR3 contains 14 residues. In germline, CDR1 is SGHDT, CDR2 YYEEEE. Trimming removed 0 bases at V and 5 bases at J, with 8 bases between.